One sample yielded the 4 T cell receptor beta chains listed below, sequenced in a study of lymphopenia after photon versus proton radiotherapy. Assay used: immunoSEQ multiplex PCR; TCRdb lists only in-frame clones, some missing. Among 20,000 to 30,000 clones listed, about 92% were seen once. Specimen: peripheral blood, collected from a patient treated with photon-based radiotherapy. The receptors originated from a woman between 45 and 65 years old with cholangiocarcinoma.

This chain joins TRBV9 and TRBJ2-1, with D unresolved. The germline V gene has CDR1 SGDLS and CDR2 YYNGEE. The CDR3 length is 15 residues. Trimming cost V 0 bases and J 8 bases, with 15 bases left between them. The CDR3 sequence: CASSVGVPFSDEQFF. CDR3 nucleotide sequence: TGTGCCAGCAGCGTAGGGGTCCCCTTTAGTGATGAGCAGTTCTTC.

Concerning this clone itself: The germline gene is not matched at one end of the junction; a read error may be the cause. CDR3 DNA sequence: TGCGCCAGCAGATTGGAAGGGGGTCGTGGCTATGGCTACACCTTC. Amino acids: CASRLEGGRGYGYTF. The rearrangement uses TRBV5-1 and TRBJ1-2; D might be TRBD1 (6 bases). Germline V gene lookup returns CDR1 SGHRS and CDR2 YFSETQ. This CDR3 has 15 residues.

J is TRBJ1-2 and V is TRBV9; 8 nucleotides align to TRBD1. Germline V lookup: CDR1 SGDLS, CDR2 YYNGEE. The CDR3 has 16 amino acids. Trimming at V came to 4 bases and at J to 3 bases, leaving 11 bases not matched to a gene. CDR3 residues: CASSTPGTGIDYGYTF. The DNA for the CDR3 is TGTGCCAGCAGCACCCCCGGGACAGGAATTGACTATGGCTACACCTTC. The full variable domain, with the rest looked up from reference TRBV9 and TRBJ1-2, is DSGVTQTPKHLITATGQRVTLRCSPRSGDLSVYWYQQSLDQGLQFLIQYYNGEERAKGNILERFSAQQFPDLHSELNLSSLELGDSALYFCASSTPGTGIDYGYTFGSGTRLTVV.

The chain employs TRBV10-1 and TRBJ2-1, with D unclear. V lost 5 bases, J lost 3 bases, and 8 bases lay in between. The germline V gene encodes CDR1 WNHNN and CDR2 SYGVQD (reference sequence). The CDR3 length is 13 residues. The CDR3 protein is CASSLPDYNEQFF. CDR3 nucleotides: TGCGCCAGCAGTTTGCCGGACTACAATGAGCAGTTCTTC.